These T cell receptor beta chains were read from a single sample in a study of response to subunit inactivated influenza vaccine. TCRdb analysed the RT-PCR reads with MiXCR anew, one entry per CDR3 protein. This table holds about 650,000 distinct CDR3 sequences, approximately 14% found once. Here the sequenced sample was PBMCs from blood, taken less than 13 days after vaccination. The receptors here all came from a man between 50 and 59 years old who received an inactivated influenza vaccine. CDR3s include the opening cysteine and the closing phenylalanine or tryptophan. Fields, in order: V gene, D gene, clone size, J gene, CDR3 protein, CDR3 DNA. The D gene is left open where the match is weak. Expanded clones are given a class, and other clones once, few, many or no size at all.

TRBV12-3/TRBV12-4	TRBD1	.	TRBJ2-7	CASNPGTGTYEQYF	TGTGCCAGCAATCCGGGGACAGGCACCTACGAGCAGTACTTC
TRBV28	TRBD2	.	TRBJ2-1	CASTATSGETNEQLF	TGTGCCAGCACCGCGACTAGCGGGGAGACCAATGAGCAGCTCTTC
TRBV20-1	TRBD2	.	TRBJ2-1	CSARGAGGALGSYNEQFF	TGCAGTGCTAGAGGTGCGGGGGGAGCCTTGGGCTCCTACAATGAGCAGTTCTTC
TRBV7-9	.	few	TRBJ2-7	CASSFMGLEQYF	TGTGCCAGCAGCTTCATGGGCCTAGAGCAGTACTTC
TRBV12-3/TRBV12-4	TRBD1	.	TRBJ2-7	CASTPTGEFSEQYF	TGTGCCAGCACCCCGACAGGGGAATTTTCCGAGCAGTACTTC
TRBV5-1	.	.	TRBJ1-1	CASSLLGVTMNTEAFF	TGCGCCAGCAGCTTGTTGGGAGTCACAATGAACACTGAAGCTTTCTTT
TRBV11-2	.	few	TRBJ2-1	CASSLVPSNNEQFF	TGTGCCAGCAGCTTAGTGCCCTCGAACAATGAGCAGTTCTTC
TRBV5-1	.	.	TRBJ2-3	CASSFSAGGFGTDTQYF	TGCGCCAGCAGCTTCTCAGCTGGGGGTTTTGGCACAGATACGCAGTATTTT
TRBV10-3	.	.	TRBJ2-5	CAISGYQETQYF	TGTGCCATCAGTGGTTACCAAGAGACCCAGTACTTC
TRBV7-2	.	many	TRBJ1-1	CASSPGVGTVGFF	TGTGCCAGCAGCCCAGGTGTAGGAACGGTCGGTTTCTTT
TRBV27	.	few	TRBJ1-1	CASSLSANTEAFF	TGTGCCAGCAGTTTATCGGCTAACACTGAAGCTTTCTTT
TRBV11-2	TRBD1	few	TRBJ1-1	CASSTIKGARVDTEAFF	TGTGCCAGCAGCACTATAAAGGGGGCGCGAGTGGACACTGAAGCTTTCTTT
TRBV6-2/TRBV6-3	TRBD1	many	TRBJ2-4	CASSSIPGTVKNIQYF	TGTGCCAGCAGTAGCATCCCCGGGACAGTAAAAAACATTCAGTACTTC
TRBV11-2	TRBD2	few	TRBJ2-1	CASSPGTSGGAYNEQFF	TGTGCCAGCAGCCCCGGGACTAGCGGGGGGGCCTACAATGAGCAGTTCTTC
TRBV5-1	.	.	TRBJ1-1	CASSSLVMNTEAFF	TGCGCCAGCAGCTCGTTAGTTATGAACACTGAAGCTTTCTTT
TRBV5-1	.	few	TRBJ2-2	CASSWLVLGELFF	TGCGCCAGCAGCTGGCTGGTGCTCGGGGAGCTGTTTTTT
TRBV6-5	.	.	TRBJ2-3	CASSSHLGDTQYF	TGTGCCAGCAGTTCCCACCTAGGAGATACGCAGTATTTT
TRBV7-2	TRBD2	.	TRBJ2-1	CASSRTSGGNEQFF	TGTGCCAGCAGTCGGACTAGCGGGGGTAATGAGCAGTTCTTC
TRBV7-9	.	.	TRBJ1-3	CASSRLWGPSDTIYF	TGTGCCAGCAGCCGCCTTTGGGGCCCGAGTGACACCATATATTTT